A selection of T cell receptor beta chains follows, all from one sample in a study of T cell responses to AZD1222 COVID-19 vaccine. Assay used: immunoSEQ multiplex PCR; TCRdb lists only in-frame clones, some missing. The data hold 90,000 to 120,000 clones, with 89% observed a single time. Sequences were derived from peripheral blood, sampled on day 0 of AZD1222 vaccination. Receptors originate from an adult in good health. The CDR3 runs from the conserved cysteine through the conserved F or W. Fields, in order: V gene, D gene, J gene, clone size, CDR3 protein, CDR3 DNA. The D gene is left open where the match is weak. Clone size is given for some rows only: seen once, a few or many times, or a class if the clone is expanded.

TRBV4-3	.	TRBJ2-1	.	CASSQDFPNEQFF	TGCGCCAGCAGCCAAGATTTCCCTAATGAGCAGTTCTTC
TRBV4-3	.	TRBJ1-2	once	CASSQDLGKPGVGYGYTF	TGCGCCAGCAGCCAAGATCTTGGGAAGCCTGGGGTCGGATATGGCTACACCTTC
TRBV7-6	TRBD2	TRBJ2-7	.	CASSYTSGGYEQYF	TGTGCCAGCAGCTATACTAGCGGTGGTTACGAGCAGTACTTC
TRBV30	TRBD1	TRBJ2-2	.	CALGGQATNTGELFF	TGTGCCTTGGGGGGACAGGCGACTAACACCGGGGAGCTGTTTTTT
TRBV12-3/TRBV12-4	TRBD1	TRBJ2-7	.	CASSYRGYEQYF	TGTGCCAGCAGCTACAGGGGATACGAGCAGTACTTC
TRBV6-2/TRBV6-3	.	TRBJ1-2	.	CASSYMTAGYTF	TGTGCCAGCAGTTACATGACTGCTGGCTACACCTTC
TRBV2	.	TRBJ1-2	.	CASSQDGIYGYTF	TGTGCCAGCAGTCAGGACGGAATCTATGGCTACACCTTC
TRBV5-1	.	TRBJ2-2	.	CASSLFVGNTGELFF	TGCGCCAGCAGCTTATTCGTCGGCAACACCGGGGAGCTGTTTTTT
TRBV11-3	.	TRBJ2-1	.	CASSVREFRPFF	TGTGCCAGCAGCGTAAGGGAGTTTAGGCCGTTCTTC
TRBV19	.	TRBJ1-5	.	CASSIGYSNQPQHF	TGTGCCAGTAGTATCGGGTATAGCAATCAGCCCCAGCATTTT
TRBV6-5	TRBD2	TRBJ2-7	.	CASSTAGKPYEQYF	TGTGCCAGCAGCACAGCGGGAAAACCCTACGAGCAGTACTTC
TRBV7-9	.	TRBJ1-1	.	CASSFFQGQGDTEAFF	TGTGCCAGCAGCTTTTTTCAGGGGCAGGGAGACACTGAAGCTTTCTTT
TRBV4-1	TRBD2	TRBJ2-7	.	CASSQDPRASGLFSYEQYF	TGCGCCAGCAGCCAAGATCCGAGGGCTAGCGGACTCTTCTCCTACGAGCAGTACTTC
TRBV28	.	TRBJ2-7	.	CASTGPYEQYF	TGTGCCAGCACTGGGCCTTACGAGCAGTACTTC
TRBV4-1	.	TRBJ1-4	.	CASSRNDRATNEKLFF	TGCGCCAGCAGCCGAAATGACCGCGCAACTAATGAAAAACTGTTTTTT
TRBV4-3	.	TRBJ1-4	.	CASSQEIPRGRRATNEKLFF	TGCGCCAGCAGCCAAGAAATCCCCAGGGGCAGGCGGGCAACTAATGAAAAACTGTTTTTT
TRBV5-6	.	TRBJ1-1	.	CASSLVGGSSGAFF	TGTGCCAGCAGCTTGGTAGGAGGCTCCAGTGGAGCTTTCTTT
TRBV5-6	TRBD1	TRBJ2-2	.	CASSHGTGKGSGELFF	TGTGCCAGCAGCCATGGGACAGGCAAGGGGTCCGGGGAGCTGTTTTTT
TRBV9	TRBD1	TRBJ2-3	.	CASSTRTGWTDTQYF	TGTGCCAGCAGCACCCGGACAGGGTGGACAGATACGCAGTATTTT
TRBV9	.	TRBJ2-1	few	CASSVDGTDYNEQFF	TGTGCCAGCAGCGTAGACGGCACAGATTACAATGAGCAGTTCTTC
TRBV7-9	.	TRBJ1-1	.	CASDLQTNTEAFF	TGTGCCAGCGACCTACAGACGAACACTGAAGCTTTCTTT
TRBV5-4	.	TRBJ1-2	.	CASSLMIRNYGYTF	TGTGCCAGCAGCTTGATGATCCGAAACTATGGCTACACCTTC
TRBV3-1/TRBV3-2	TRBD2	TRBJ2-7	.	CASSQKREWRYEQYF	TGTGCCAGCAGCCAGAAGCGGGAGTGGAGATACGAGCAGTACTTC
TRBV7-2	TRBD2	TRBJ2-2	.	CASSFLSSGRSGELFF	TGTGCCAGCAGCTTTCTGAGTAGCGGGAGATCCGGGGAGCTGTTTTTT
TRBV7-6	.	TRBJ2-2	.	CASSLARGQDQNTGELFF	TGTGCCAGCAGCTTAGCGAGAGGGCAGGATCAGAACACCGGGGAGCTGTTTTTT
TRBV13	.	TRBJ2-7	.	CASSTEGGYEQYF	TGTGCCAGCAGCACAGAGGGGGGATACGAGCAGTACTTC
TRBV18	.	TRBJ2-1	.	CASSPTGAGYNEQFF	TGTGCCAGCTCACCGACAGGCGCGGGCTACAATGAGCAGTTCTTC
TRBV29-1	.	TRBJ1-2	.	CSVVGQEGNYGYTF	TGCAGCGTTGTTGGCCAAGAGGGGAACTATGGCTACACCTTC
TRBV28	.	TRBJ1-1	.	CASSRGGSTEAFF	TGTGCCAGCAGCCGAGGAGGGTCTACTGAAGCTTTCTTT
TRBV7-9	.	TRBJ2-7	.	CASSLVGYEQYF	TGTGCCAGCAGCTTAGTTGGCTACGAGCAGTACTTC
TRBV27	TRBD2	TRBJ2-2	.	CASSFSPSGTNTGELFF	TGTGCCAGCAGTTTCTCCCCTAGCGGGACAAACACCGGGGAGCTGTTTTTT
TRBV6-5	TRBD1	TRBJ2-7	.	CASSYRGQGVYEQYF	TGTGCCAGCAGTTACCGAGGACAGGGGGTCTACGAGCAGTACTTC
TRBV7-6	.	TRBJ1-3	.	CASSLEAQNTIYF	TGTGCCAGCAGCTTAGAGGCCCAAAACACCATATATTTT
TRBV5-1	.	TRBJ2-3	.	CASSLVERRLTDTQYF	TGCGCCAGCAGCTTGGTTGAGCGCCGGCTCACAGATACGCAGTATTTT